Shown below are 18 T cell receptor beta chains from a single sample sequenced in a study of Graves' ophthalmopathy and Graves' hyperthyroidism. Amplification from RNA transcripts yielded the TCR beta CDR3 regions. An opening RT-PCR round employed HTBI primers and preceded a second-round multiplex PCR. TCRdb re-called the multiplex PCR reads through MiXCR, storing one row per CDR3 protein. The sample has 400,000 to 450,000 distinct CDR3 sequences, around 21% seen once. The source material was peripheral blood. Every receptor here comes from a young woman with stable Graves' hyperthyroidism.

There are many counts of this clonotype. The CDR3 region has the DNA TGCAGTGCTAGCAGGGGCAGGAGAGAGACCCAGTACTTC. Its translation: CSASRGRRETQYF. This rearrangement joins TRBV20-1 to TRBJ2-5, with D possibly TRBD1 on 6 matching bases. V shed 3 bases and J shed 4 bases, with 12 bases lying between them. The CDR3 totals 13 residues. Germline V gene data show CDR1 as DFQATT and CDR2 as SNEGSKA (reference sequence).

The CDR3, as DNA: TGCAGTGCTACCGAAAGGGCCCTTAACTATGGCTACACCTTC. Its translation is CSATERALNYGYTF. This chain uses TRBV20-1 with TRBJ1-2; D not resolved. This CDR3 contains 14 residues. Germline V gene sequence: CDR1 DFQATT, CDR2 SNEGSKA (reference sequence). With 4 bases removed from V and 1 base from J, the gap between germline ends came to 13 bases.

This clonotype was detected many times. The CDR3 sequence is CASRKFGTGSYEQYF. DNA for the CDR3: TGTGCCAGCAGAAAATTCGGGACAGGGTCCTACGAGCAGTACTTC. The V and J genes are TRBV7-3 and TRBJ2-7; 9 nucleotides line up with TRBD1. Trimming removed 6 bases from V and 1 base from J; junction bases left unmatched: 7. This CDR3 contains 15 residues. CDR1 and CDR2 from the germline V gene are SGHTA and FQGTGA.

This clonotype was seen at least ten times. The V gene is TRBV7-9, the J gene TRBJ2-7; 8 bases align to TRBD1. In germline, CDR1 is SEHNR, CDR2 FQNEAQ (reference sequence). The CDR3 runs to 15 residues. The V and J ends lost 3 bases and 2 bases, in that order; junction bases with no gene match: 6. For the CDR3, the DNA is TGTGCCAGCAGCTTTACACGGGACAGGCCCTACGAGCAGTACTTC. Translating it yields CASSFTRDRPYEQYF.

This chain connects TRBV20-1 to TRBJ2-7, with unresolved D. The CDR3 sequence is 12 residues long. Looked up from germline, CDR1 is DFQATT and CDR2 is SNEGSKA (reference sequence). The V end lost 2 bases, the J end lost 2 bases, and 7 bases lay between the germline ends. The CDR3 bases are TGCAGTGCTAGAAGTACTGCCTACGAGCAGTACTTC. Translation: CSARSTAYEQYF.

In this sample, this clonotype turned up many times. The rearrangement joins TRBV5-5 to TRBJ1-1, with D hard to call. Germline V lookup: CDR1 SGHKS, CDR2 YYEKEE (reference sequence). The CDR3 has 12 residues. Deletions cut 1 base from V and 3 bases from J, with 4 bases between. CDR3 sequence reads: CASSLTYTEAFF. Here the CDR3 DNA reads TGTGCCAGCAGCTTGACCTACACTGAAGCTTTCTTT.

In this sample, this clonotype turned up many times. The genes are TRBV30 and TRBJ2-7; 9 bases agree with TRBD1. V was pared by 4 bases and J by 4 bases, with 8 bases of the junction left unmatched. This CDR3 comprises 14 residues. From germline, CDR1 is GTSNPN and CDR2 SVGIG (reference sequence). The CDR3 here is CAWTYGTGSYEQYF. DNA of the CDR3: TGTGCCTGGACGTATGGGACAGGGTCGTACGAGCAGTACTTC.

This clonotype was recorded at least ten times. The chain uses TRBV12-3 or TRBV12-4 and TRBJ1-5; TRBD1 is a possible D gene (5 bases). The CDR3 contains 14 residues. The ends were cut back, 1 base at V and 9 bases at J, with 13 bases in the middle. The CDR3 DNA sequence: TGTGCCAGCAGTTTAGGGGGCCCCCTTCCGCCCCAGCATTTT. The encoded protein is CASSLGGPLPPQHF.

This clonotype was seen a few times. This may come from a read error, since a much larger clone is one base off. The chain has TRBV6-2 or TRBV6-3 and TRBJ1-5; a possible D gene is TRBD1 (5 bases). The CDR3 sequence is 14 residues long. V was trimmed by 5 bases and J by 5 bases, leaving 13 bases between them. Germline CDR1 is MNHEY and CDR2 is SVGEGT. The CDR3 DNA is TGTGCCAGCAGTCGCCACGGGGGAGATCAGCCCCAGCATTTT. As protein: CASSRHGGDQPQHF.

This clonotype was seen many times. V and J are TRBV28 and TRBJ2-7; tentatively, D is TRBD1 (5 bases). The CDR3 extends over 14 amino acids. Germline-derived CDR1 and CDR2 are MDHEN and SYDVKM. V was cut by 3 bases and J by 1 base, with 10 bases left in between. The DNA of the CDR3 is TGTGCCAGCAGTTTTATTCAGGGATCCTACGAGCAGTACTTC. It encodes CASSFIQGSYEQYF.

There are many counts of this clonotype. The chain is built from TRBV25-1 and TRBJ1-5; possibly TRBD1 for D (5 bases). Germline V gene lookup returns CDR1 MGHDK and CDR2 SYGVNS. V was pared by 7 bases and J by 6 bases, with 19 bases between. The CDR3 has 15 amino acids. The CDR3: CASTPDSLRGQPQHF. The CDR3 bases are TGTGCCAGCACCCCCGACAGTCTTCGAGGTCAGCCCCAGCATTTT.

The table lists this clonotype with many counts. V and J are TRBV5-1 and TRBJ2-2, with TRBD2 as a possible D gene (6 bases). CDR1 is SGHRS, CDR2 YFSETQ, per germline. Trimming removed 2 bases from V and 1 base from J, with 9 bases in between. The CDR3 has 15 residues. CDR3 DNA: TGCGCCAGCAGCTTCGGGCGGGAGAACACCGGGGAGCTGTTTTTT. This sequence encodes CASSFGRENTGELFF.

On this clonotype: This may stem from a read error, because a much larger clone lies one nucleotide away. The chain joins TRBV6-2 or TRBV6-3 to TRBJ1-6; D is unclear. Germline CDR1 reads MNHEY; CDR2 reads SVGEGT. The CDR3 length is 15 residues. CDR3 amino acids: CASRSGGEANSHLHF. The CDR3 DNA follows: TGTGCCAGCAGATCCGGTGGAGAGGCTAATTCACACCTCCACTTT.

This sequence joins TRBV15 and TRBJ2-7; D not resolved. This CDR3 has 15 residues. Germline CDR1 LNHNV, CDR2 YYDKDF (reference sequence). V was pared by 0 bases and J by 5 bases, with 14 bases between. The CDR3 DNA reads as TGTGCCACCAGCAGAGATGGTTGGGGATCCCACGAGCAGTACTTC. It translates to CATSRDGWGSHEQYF.

This clonotype was found many times. V gene TRBV7-2 combines with J gene TRBJ2-7, with D perhaps assigned TRBD1 or TRBD2 (6 bases each). The V and J ends lost 1 base and 6 bases respectively, with 16 bases between them. The CDR3 runs to 15 residues. Germline assignment: CDR1 SGHTA and CDR2 FQGNSA. In DNA, the CDR3 is TGTGCCAGCAGCTTAGGCTTAGGGGGGTCCGGCGAGCAGTACTTC. This codes for CASSLGLGGSGEQYF. Looking up the rest from reference TRBV7-2 and TRBJ2-7 gives the full variable domain: GAGVSQSPSNKVTEKGKDVELRCDPISGHTALYWYRQSLGQGLEFLIYFQGNSAPDKSGLPSDRFSAERTGGSVSTLTIQRTQQEDSAVYLCASSLGLGGSGEQYFGPGTRLTVT.

This clonotype appeared many times. This sequence joins TRBV4-3 and TRBJ1-3; D unclear. The CDR3 is 15 amino acids. V was shortened by 3 bases and J by 3 bases, with 12 bases between the two germline ends. Germline lookup yields CDR1 LGHNA and CDR2 YSLEER. CDR3 DNA sequence: TGCGCCAGCAGCCAGGGTCTAGCCGTTGGAAACACCATATATTTT. Its translation is CASSQGLAVGNTIYF.

The rearrangement uses TRBV6-5 and TRBJ2-7; D is perhaps TRBD1 or TRBD2 (5 bases each). V lost 5 bases to trimming and J lost 3 bases, with 14 bases between them. The germline CDR1 and CDR2 sequences are MNHEY and SVGAGI. CDR3 length: 14 residues. The CDR3 nucleotides read TGTGCCAGCAGTCACGAGGGGATGAGCTACGAGCAGTACTTC. Protein sequence: CASSHEGMSYEQYF.

This clonotype was counted many times. This chain links TRBV27 with TRBJ2-7; D may be TRBD2 (5 bases). Per the germline V gene, CDR1 is MNHEY and CDR2 is SMNVEV (reference sequence). This CDR3 contains 13 residues. Between the trimmed V and J ends, which lost 5 bases and 1 base, there was a span of 9 bases. The CDR3 reads CASSGLTSYEQYF. CDR3 nucleotide sequence: TGTGCCAGCAGTGGACTGACTTCCTACGAGCAGTACTTC.